Each of the 25 T cell receptor beta chains below was sequenced from the same sample in a study of blood T cell repertoires in COVID-19. This table comes from immunoSEQ multiplex PCR, and its TCRdb copy is limited to in-frame clones, with some not included. Here the sample spans about 200,000 clones, around nine tenths being singletons. The specimen was peripheral blood. The origin of the receptors is a man in his forties with active or convalescent COVID-19.

The J gene is TRBJ2-1, the V gene TRBV5-1; 10 bases align to TRBD2. V gave up 0 bases and J gave up 1 base; unmatched junction bases: 1. CDR3 length: 16 residues. Per the germline V gene, CDR1 is SGHRS and CDR2 is YFSETQ. The CDR3 reads CASSLVAGGSYNEQFF. CDR3 bases: TGCGCCAGCAGCTTGGTAGCGGGGGGATCCTACAATGAGCAGTTCTTC. The variable domain in full, completed from reference TRBV5-1 and TRBJ2-1, reads KAGVTQTPRYLIKTRGQQVTLSCSPISGHRSVSWYQQTPGQGLQFLFEYFSETQRNKGNFPGRFSGRQFSNSRSEMNVSTLELGDSALYLCASSLVAGGSYNEQFFGPGTRLTVL.

The rearrangement joins TRBV20-1 to TRBJ2-5; D possibly corresponds to TRBD2 (5 bases). The germline CDR1 and CDR2 sequences are DFQATT and SNEGSKA (reference sequence). The V end was cut by 2 bases, the J end by 10 bases, with 11 bases between. CDR3 length: 11 residues. CDR3 sequence reads: CSARLTRDQYF. The DNA for the CDR3 is TGCAGTGCTAGATTGACGAGGGACCAGTACTTC.

This chain connects TRBV20-1 to TRBJ2-1; 13 bases are a match to TRBD2. This CDR3 contains 15 residues. V was clipped by 3 bases and J by 7 bases; unmatched bases: 6. The V gene's germline CDR1 is DFQATT and CDR2 SNEGSKA (reference sequence). CDR3 sequence reads: CSASNRLAGGNEQFF. Written as DNA, the CDR3 is TGCAGTGCTAGTAATCGACTAGCGGGAGGAAATGAGCAGTTCTTC.

This chain uses TRBV3-1 (or the pseudogene TRBV3-2) with TRBJ1-1; 7 nucleotides agree with TRBD1. With V trimmed by 5 bases and J by 2 bases, 5 bases remained unmatched. The CDR3 is 14 amino acids. CDR1 LGHDT and CDR2 YNNKEL come from the germline V gene (reference sequence). The CDR3 DNA is TGTGCCAGCAGCACGGGACAGACAAACACTGAAGCTTTCTTT. Amino acids: CASSTGQTNTEAFF.

The chain recombines TRBV5-1 with TRBJ1-3; the D is unclear. V was clipped by 0 bases and J by 0 bases, with 10 bases between them. From germline, CDR1 is SGHRS and CDR2 YFSETQ. This CDR3 has 16 amino acids. DNA for the CDR3: TGCGCCAGCAGCTTGGGAGAGAGAAACTCTGGAAACACCATATATTTT. It yields the protein CASSLGERNSGNTIYF.

The rearrangement uses TRBV9 and TRBJ1-6; no clear D. Trimming pared 4 bases from V and 7 bases from J, leaving 9 bases between. Per the germline V gene, CDR1 is SGDLS and CDR2 is YYNGEE. The length of the CDR3 is 13 residues. CDR3 residues: CASSPTMNSPLHF. The CDR3 DNA follows: TGTGCCAGCAGCCCTACGATGAATTCACCCCTCCACTTT.

The rearrangement links TRBV6-2 or TRBV6-3 to TRBJ2-3; tentatively, D is TRBD1 (6 bases). Deletions cut 0 bases from V and 8 bases from J, with 9 bases between. This CDR3 spans 13 amino acids. CDR1 is MNHEY, CDR2 SVGEGT, per germline. The CDR3 here is CASSYSLGGTQYF. The CDR3 DNA sequence: TGTGCCAGCAGTTACTCTCTAGGGGGTACGCAGTATTTT.

CDR3 sequence (DNA): TGTGCCAGCAGCTTAACCCCGGGACAGGGGCAGGGAAACACCATATATTTT. Its translation is CASSLTPGQGQGNTIYF. The chain links TRBV7-6 to TRBJ1-3, with 10 bases matching TRBD1. Germline V CDR1 and CDR2: SGHVS, FNYEAQ. There are 17 residues in the CDR3. With V trimmed by 2 bases and J by 4 bases, 8 bases remained unmatched.

Turning to this clone: At the DNA level, this CDR3 is encoded by other sequences in the same sample as well. The rearrangement uses TRBV19 and TRBJ1-3, with D unresolved. V was trimmed by 7 bases and J by 0 bases, leaving 13 bases between them. CDR1 LNHDA and CDR2 SQIVND come from the germline V gene (reference sequence). The CDR3 extends over 15 amino acids. CDR3 DNA: TGTGCCAGTAAGCGGCAATTCTTCTCTGGAAACACCATATATTTT. It translates to CASKRQFFSGNTIYF.

The gene calls are TRBV28 and TRBJ1-2, with D possibly matching TRBD1 (5 bases). This CDR3 has 13 residues. Trimming pared 5 bases from V and 1 base from J, leaving 8 bases between. Per the germline V gene, CDR1 is MDHEN and CDR2 is SYDVKM. The CDR3: CASSRGVNYGYTF. The CDR3 region has the DNA TGTGCCAGCAGTCGGGGGGTTAACTATGGCTACACCTTC.

V and J are TRBV6-5 and TRBJ1-5; TRBD1 aligns across 8 bases. The CDR3 length is 15 residues. Per the germline V gene, CDR1 is MNHEY and CDR2 is SVGAGI. The junction had 14 bases not matched to a gene; V was cut back by 7 bases and J by 9 bases. This chain's CDR3 is CASTKQGQAEGPQHF. DNA for the CDR3: TGTGCCAGCACCAAGCAGGGACAGGCCGAGGGGCCCCAGCATTTT.

The gene calls are TRBV9 and TRBJ1-1, with D tentatively TRBD1 (6 bases). Germline V CDR1 and CDR2: SGDLS, YYNGEE. The CDR3 has 14 residues. The V gene lost 3 bases and the J gene lost 4 bases, with 13 bases spanning the gap. The CDR3 loop is CASSAGVLGTEAFF. Here the CDR3 DNA reads TGTGCCAGCAGCGCAGGGGTTTTAGGCACTGAAGCTTTCTTT.

J is TRBJ1-1 and V is TRBV2; a weak D match, TRBD1 (5 bases). CDR3 size: 15 residues. Germline V lookup: CDR1 SNHLY, CDR2 FYNNEI. The V end lost 3 bases, the J end lost 5 bases, and 16 bases lay between the germline ends. The DNA for the CDR3 is TGTGCCAGCAGTGACCCCGCGCGGGGGGGGACTGAAGCTTTCTTT. Its protein is CASSDPARGGTEAFF.

The CDR3 DNA sequence: TGTGCCAGCAGCTCTCGAAGGACAGGGACCGGCGAGCAGTACTTC. This sequence encodes CASSSRRTGTGEQYF. This chain links TRBV7-8 with TRBJ2-7; 8 positions match TRBD1. Germline CDR1 and CDR2: SGHVS and FQNEAQ. V gave up 4 bases and J gave up 6 bases; unmatched junction bases: 11. The CDR3 is 15 amino acids.

The rearrangement links TRBV6-5 to TRBJ1-6; 8 bases match TRBD1. CDR3 size: 15 residues. The ends lost 6 bases at V and 6 bases at J; junction bases unmatched: 7. CDR1 MNHEY and CDR2 SVGAGI come from the germline V gene. The CDR3 here is CASSFRQGSNSPLHF. The DNA for the CDR3 is TGTGCCAGCAGCTTCCGACAGGGGTCTAATTCACCCCTCCACTTT.

The genes are TRBV5-1 and TRBJ2-1; 9 nucleotides agree with TRBD2. Unmatched junction bases numbered 7, after V lost 0 bases and J lost 9 bases. The CDR3 is made up of 15 amino acids. From germline, CDR1 is SGHRS and CDR2 YFSETQ. The CDR3 nucleotides are TGCGCCAGCAGCTTGGAAGCGGGGGGAAGTCGTGAGCAGTTCTTC. This sequence encodes CASSLEAGGSREQFF.

The CDR3 loop reads CASSLSGSVNEQYF. The CDR3 nucleotides are TGTGCCAGCAGTTTAAGTGGGAGTGTCAACGAGCAGTACTTC. The rearrangement joins TRBV27 to TRBJ2-7; the D gene is possibly TRBD2 (5 bases). Trimming cost V 2 bases and J 5 bases, with 13 bases left between them. CDR1 and CDR2 (germline): MNHEY, SMNVEV (reference sequence). The CDR3 covers 14 residues.

The J gene is TRBJ2-7, the V gene TRBV6-2 or TRBV6-3; D uncertain. The CDR3 covers 13 residues. The germline gives CDR1 MNHEY, CDR2 SVGEGT. V lost 5 bases, J lost 5 bases, and 13 bases lay in between. The CDR3 region has the DNA TGTGCCAGCAGTGCCGTTCTTCAGGACGAGCAGTACTTC. Translation: CASSAVLQDEQYF.

V usage is TRBV5-6 and J usage is TRBJ1-1; 12 positions match TRBD1. With V trimmed by 1 base and J by 6 bases, 13 bases remained unmatched. Germline V gives CDR1 SGHDT, CDR2 YYEEEE. The CDR3 covers 18 residues. For the CDR3, the DNA is TGTGCCAGCAGCTTGCGGCCGGGACAGGGGGCGCTTGTCCCTGAAGCTTTCTTT. It translates to CASSLRPGQGALVPEAFF. The full variable domain, with the rest looked up from reference TRBV5-6 and TRBJ1-1, is DAGVTQSPTHLIKTRGQQVTLRCSPKSGHDTVSWYQQALGQGPQFIFQYYEEEERQRGNFPDRFSGHQFPNYSSELNVNALLLGDSALYLCASSLRPGQGALVPEAFFGQGTRLTVV.

The J gene is TRBJ2-5, the V gene TRBV7-3, with 7 nucleotides matching TRBD2. The CDR3 is 15 amino acids. The V gene's germline CDR1 is SGHTA and CDR2 FQGTGA. V trimming: 2 bases; J trimming: 2 bases; junction bases outside the gene matches: 5. The CDR3 nucleotides read TGTGCCAGCAGCTTAGCCCCCGGGGGGCAAGAGACCCAGTACTTC. It encodes CASSLAPGGQETQYF.

The rearrangement joins TRBV19 to TRBJ2-1; 14 nucleotides match TRBD2. With 1 base clipped from V and 10 bases from J, the junction kept 6 bases outside the gene matches. This CDR3 region has 16 residues. Germline loops: CDR1 LNHDA, CDR2 SQIVND (reference sequence). The CDR3 sequence: CASSIVGTSGSPEQFF. CDR3 DNA sequence: TGTGCCAGTAGTATAGTTGGGACTAGCGGGAGTCCCGAGCAGTTCTTC.

The V and J genes are TRBV5-1 and TRBJ2-3; D is ambiguous. The V end lost 0 bases, the J end lost 1 base, and 3 bases lay between the germline ends. The germline V gene encodes CDR1 SGHRS and CDR2 YFSETQ. The CDR3 extends over 13 amino acids. In nucleotides, the CDR3 is TGCGCCAGCAGCTTGGGAGGCACAGATACGCAGTATTTT. This codes for CASSLGGTDTQYF.

V and J are TRBV4-1 and TRBJ2-1; 7 bases map to TRBD2. Trimming took 2 bases from V and 5 from J; bases not matched to a gene: 6. The length of the CDR3 is 15 residues. From germline, CDR1 is MGHRA and CDR2 YSYEKL. CDR3 sequence reads: CASSQNLAAHNEQFF. For the CDR3, the DNA is TGCGCCAGCAGCCAAAACCTAGCGGCCCACAATGAGCAGTTCTTC.

The chain couples TRBV7-2 to TRBJ1-6; no clear D gene. The CDR3 sequence is 15 residues long. The germline V gene encodes CDR1 SGHTA and CDR2 FQGNSA. The V gene lost 1 base and the J gene lost 6 bases, with 10 bases spanning the gap. As DNA, the CDR3 is TGTGCCAGCAGCTTAGTCGCCTTCAGTAATTCACCCCTCCACTTT. Protein sequence: CASSLVAFSNSPLHF.

The rearrangement uses TRBV6-5 and TRBJ1-5, with 7 bases lining up with TRBD1. J lost 3 bases, V lost 5 bases, and 7 bases had no gene match. Per the germline V gene, CDR1 is MNHEY and CDR2 is SVGAGI. There are 15 residues in the CDR3. The CDR3 spells CASSPKGAVNQPQHF. CDR3 DNA: TGTGCCAGCAGTCCGAAGGGGGCGGTCAATCAGCCCCAGCATTTT.